What follows is one T cell receptor (beta chain) and its context. Its antigen is unknown. No base quality information exists; no much larger clone differs at one position. The data derive from a study of OX40 agonist ivuxolimab in advanced cancers. General notes on the study: The costimulatory receptor OX40 (CD134) was targeted by ivuxolimab, a fully human IgG2 agonistic monoclonal antibody. Of the roughly 52 dose-escalation patients, hepatocellular carcinoma was present in about 20, melanoma in approximately 15, renal cell carcinoma in 9 and head and neck cancer in 9. Prior anti-PD-1, anti-PD-L1 or anti-CTLA-4 therapy was permitted, and roughly two fifths of dose-escalation patients had received checkpoint inhibitors. Peripheral TCRbeta sequencing aimed to test whether ivuxolimab altered TCR sequence diversity and caused clonal T-cell expansion. Intravenous ivuxolimab was administered to patients every 2 weeks at six dose levels: 0.01, 0.1, 0.3, 1.5, 3 and 10 mg/kg. Three dose-escalation patients achieved partial responses, one with hepatocellular carcinoma and two with cutaneous melanoma. The paper describes the monotherapy dose-escalation part (N of about 52 patients) of the phase I trial of ivuxolimab. The dose-escalation cohort was about 83% male with a mean age of about 65 years, ranging from roughly 23 to 79.

Study-wide findings and limitations: Antigen specificity was not determined for the clonally expanded peripheral T cells. In the 0.1-3.0 mg/kg groups, partial responders had among the lowest normalized peripheral clonal expansion, particularly in CD8+ T cells. Low levels of normalized T-cell clonal expansion were also shown by some nonresponding patients. At doses of 0.1 to 3.0 mg/kg, clonal expansion of both CD4+ and CD8+ T cells in blood was seen between baseline and week 6. On average, CD8+ T cells showed more expanded clones than CD4+ T cells after ivuxolimab.

The germline V gene yields SGHDT for CDR1 and YYEEEE for CDR2. Trimming leaves V shorter by 0 bases and J shorter by 6 bases, with the junction holding 14 bases beyond the gene matches. Spanning cysteine to phenylalanine, the CDR3 consists of 17 amino acids. Just the 51-base CDR3 DNA is kept, in frame starting at base 1. Genomic DNA was extracted from sorted cells for sequencing of the TCRbeta CDR3 region. TCRbeta CDR3 regions were sequenced using the immunoSEQ Assay. This immuneACCESS table, as held by TCRdb, lists in-frame sequences with V and J called but not all clones. Of the missing ones, under half trace to an unresolved V gene in checked studies; the others have no known cause. Across this sample there are under 45,000 clones, with 80% seen only once. The top ten constitute roughly 4.1% of the sample. Patients with autoimmune disease history or receiving systemic immunosuppression were excluded from the trial. In every dose cohort, peripheral blood was drawn for TCR sequencing at baseline, cycle 4 day 1, and cycle 7 day 1. The samples were taken from a phase I, first-in-human, multicenter, open-label dose-escalation trial of ivuxolimab. Adults with locally advanced or metastatic melanoma, renal cell carcinoma, hepatocellular carcinoma or head and neck squamous cell carcinoma were enrolled in the trial. Before TCR sequencing, CD4+ T cells and CD8+ T cells from peripheral blood were sorted into separate populations.

This sequence originates from an adult with an advanced solid tumor such as melanoma, head and neck, liver or kidney cancer. In this chain, TRBV5-6 is recombined with TRBJ2-7, and 8 junctional nucleotides match TRBD1. The sample was CD4+ or CD8+ T cells sorted from blood, taken in a trial of the OX40 agonist ivuxolimab. The DNA sequence is given as TGTGCCAGCAGCTTGGGGTCCGGGACAGGAGGACGGGGCGAGCAGTACTTC. Its product reads: CASSLGSGTGGRGEQYF. With the portions outside the CDR3 filled from the reference TRBV5-6 and TRBJ2-7 genes, the complete variable region becomes DAGVTQSPTHLIKTRGQQVTLRCSPKSGHDTVSWYQQALGQGPQFIFQYYEEEERQRGNFPDRFSGHQFPNYSSELNVNALLLGDSALYLCASSLGSGTGGRGEQYFGPGTRLTVT.